This T cell receptor (beta chain) was retrieved from a study of cytomegalovirus exposure and HLA in healthy donors. A remark on this clone: Its matching antigen is unknown.

The PCR was carried out with 60 Vbeta primers and 13 Jbeta primers. Only in-frame clones appear in the TCRdb table, and some are missing; sequencing was by immunoSEQ multiplex PCR. In the table there are about 150,000 clones, roughly four fifths of which are singletons. CDR1 is SNHLY and CDR2 is FYNNEI in the germline V gene. The CDR3 is 12 residues long. V gave up 7 bases and J gave up 3 bases, with 9 bases separating them. Study-wide findings and caveats: The study dropped some indistinguishable V segments, TRBV6-2 and TRBV6-3 among them.

This receptor was identified in a man aged 25-40 years in good health and CMV-seropositive. The rearrangement uses TRBV2 and TRBJ1-1; D is ambiguous. Source material: PBMCs. The CDR3 coding sequence is TGTGCCAGCATGCGACTGTACACTGAAGCTTTCTTT. Translation: CASMRLYTEAFF.